This T cell receptor beta chain emerged from a study of T cells in Graves' hyperthyroidism and ophthalmopathy. Study-wide findings and caveats: A model of 13 V-J pairs discriminated ophthalmopathy from stable hyperthyroidism.

Stable Graves' hyperthyroidism denoted no ophthalmopathy progression over 18 months. This clonotype came up many times. Its cognate antigen is unknown. Germline assignment: CDR1 DFQATT and CDR2 SNEGSKA (reference sequence). The V gene lost 7 bases and the J gene lost 4 bases, with 10 bases spanning the gap. CDR3 size: 11 residues. The source material, RNA transcripts, was used to amplify TCR beta CDR3 regions. The HTBI primer set was used in a first-round RT-PCR of the TCR CDR3. TCRdb used MiXCR to reprocess the multiplex PCR reads, holding one entry per CDR3 protein. The sample includes hundreds of thousands of distinct CDR3 sequences, approximately 40% of them seen just once.

V gene TRBV20-1 combines with J gene TRBJ1-1, with D perhaps matching TRBD1 (5 bases). The sample consisted of blood. This sequence originates from a young man with Graves' hyperthyroidism. The CDR3, as DNA: TGCAGTGAAGGGGTTGGCACTGAAGCTTTCTTT. Translation: CSEGVGTEAFF.